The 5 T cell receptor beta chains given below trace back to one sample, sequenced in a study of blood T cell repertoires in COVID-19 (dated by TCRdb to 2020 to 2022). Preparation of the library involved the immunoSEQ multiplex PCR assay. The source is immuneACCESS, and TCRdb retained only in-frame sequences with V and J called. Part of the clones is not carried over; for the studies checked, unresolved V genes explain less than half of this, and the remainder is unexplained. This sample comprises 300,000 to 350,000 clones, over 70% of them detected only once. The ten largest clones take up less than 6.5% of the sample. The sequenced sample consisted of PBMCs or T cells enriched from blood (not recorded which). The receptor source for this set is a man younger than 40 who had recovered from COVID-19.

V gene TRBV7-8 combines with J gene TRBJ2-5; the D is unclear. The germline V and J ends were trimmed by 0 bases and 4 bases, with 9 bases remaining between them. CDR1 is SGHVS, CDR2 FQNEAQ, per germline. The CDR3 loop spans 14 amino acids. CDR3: CASSLAYGRETQYF. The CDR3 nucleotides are TGTGCCAGCAGCTTAGCGTACGGTCGAGAGACCCAGTACTTC.

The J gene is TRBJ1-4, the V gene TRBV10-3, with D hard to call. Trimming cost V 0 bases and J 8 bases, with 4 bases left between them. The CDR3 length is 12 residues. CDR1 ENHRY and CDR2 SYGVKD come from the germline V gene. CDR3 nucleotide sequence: TGTGCCATCAGTGAGTCGCGAGAAAAACTGTTTTTT. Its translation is CAISESREKLFF.

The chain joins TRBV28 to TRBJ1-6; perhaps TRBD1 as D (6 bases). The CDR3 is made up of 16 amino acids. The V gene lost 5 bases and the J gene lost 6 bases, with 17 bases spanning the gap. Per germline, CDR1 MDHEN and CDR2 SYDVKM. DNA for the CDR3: TGTGCCAGCAGTACCTATGGGACAAGAATTAATTCACCCCTCCACTTT. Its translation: CASSTYGTRINSPLHF.

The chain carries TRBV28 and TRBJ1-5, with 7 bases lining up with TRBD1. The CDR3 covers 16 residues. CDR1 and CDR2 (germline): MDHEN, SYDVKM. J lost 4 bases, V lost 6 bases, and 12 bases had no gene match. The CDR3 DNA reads TGTGCCAGCAGCCGACGACAGGGAAGGCAGAATCAGCCCCAGCATTTT. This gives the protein CASSRRQGRQNQPQHF.

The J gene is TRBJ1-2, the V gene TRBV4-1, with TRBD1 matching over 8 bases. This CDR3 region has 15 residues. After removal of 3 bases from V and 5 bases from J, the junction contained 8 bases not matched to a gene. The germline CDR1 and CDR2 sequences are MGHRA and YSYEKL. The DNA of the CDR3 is TGCGCCAGCAGCCAGGCCCCTCGACAGGGGTATGGCTACACCTTC. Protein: CASSQAPRQGYGYTF.